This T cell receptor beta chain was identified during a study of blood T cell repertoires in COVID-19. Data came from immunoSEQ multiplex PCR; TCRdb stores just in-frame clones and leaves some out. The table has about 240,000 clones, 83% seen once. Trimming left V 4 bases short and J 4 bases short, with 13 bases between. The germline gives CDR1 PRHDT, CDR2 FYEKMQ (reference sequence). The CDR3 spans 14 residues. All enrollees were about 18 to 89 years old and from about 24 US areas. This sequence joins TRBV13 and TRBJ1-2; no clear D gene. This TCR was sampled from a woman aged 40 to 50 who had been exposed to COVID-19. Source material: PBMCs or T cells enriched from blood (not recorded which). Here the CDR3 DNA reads TGTGCCAGCAGCTCCATTAGGGAGGGCTATGGCTACACCTTC. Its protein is CASSSIREGYGYTF.